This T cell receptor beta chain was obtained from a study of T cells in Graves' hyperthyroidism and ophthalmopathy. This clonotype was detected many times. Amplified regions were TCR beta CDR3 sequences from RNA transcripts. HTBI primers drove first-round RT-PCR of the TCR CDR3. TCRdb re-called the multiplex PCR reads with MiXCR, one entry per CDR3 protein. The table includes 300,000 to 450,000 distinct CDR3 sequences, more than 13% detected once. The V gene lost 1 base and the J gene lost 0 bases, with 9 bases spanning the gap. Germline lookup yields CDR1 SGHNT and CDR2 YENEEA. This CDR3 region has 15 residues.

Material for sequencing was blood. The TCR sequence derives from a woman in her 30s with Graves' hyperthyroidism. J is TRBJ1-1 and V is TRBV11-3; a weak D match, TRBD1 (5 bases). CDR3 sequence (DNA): TGTGCCAGCAGCTTAGGCGGAGGGGTGAACACTGAAGCTTTCTTT. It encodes CASSLGGGVNTEAFF.